One sample yielded the 28 T cell receptor beta chains listed below, sequenced in a study of blood T cell repertoires in COVID-19 (dated by TCRdb to the early 2020s). Library prep was done by the immunoSEQ multiplex PCR assay. The table was pulled from immuneACCESS by TCRdb, which kept in-frame rearrangements only. Such tables lose some clones; where checked, under half of the loss comes from unresolved V genes, and the rest has no known cause. A total of 350,000 to 500,000 clones appear in this sample, around nine tenths of them only once. Roughly 0.87% of the sample comes from the top ten. Sequencing was done on a sample of peripheral blood. Every receptor here comes from a man aged 18 to 29 with COVID-19, enrolled during active disease.

The chain is built from TRBV4-1 and TRBJ2-7; D is possibly TRBD1 (6 bases). The germline CDR1 and CDR2 sequences are MGHRA and YSYEKL. The CDR3 runs 14 residues. The V gene lost 1 base and the J gene lost 7 bases, with 14 bases spanning the gap. The CDR3 loop reads CASSQVGALEEQYF. CDR3 bases: TGCGCCAGCAGCCAAGTGGGGGCGTTAGAAGAGCAGTACTTC.

This rearrangement joins TRBV5-4 to TRBJ1-1; D is unresolved. CDR3 length: 16 residues. The germline V and J ends were trimmed by 4 bases and 1 base, with 17 bases remaining between them. The germline V gene has CDR1 SGHNT and CDR2 YYREEE (reference sequence). The CDR3 sequence: CASSAPTRPENTEAFF. Here the CDR3 DNA reads TGTGCCAGCAGCGCACCGACAAGGCCGGAGAACACTGAAGCTTTCTTT.

About this clone: One junction end does not reproduce the germline sequence, and a read error may be involved. The J gene is TRBJ1-1, the V gene TRBV19; D is perhaps TRBD1 (5 bases). This CDR3 is 14 amino acids long. Germline V lookup: CDR1 LNHDA, CDR2 SQIVND (reference sequence). The CDR3 DNA follows: TGTGCCAGTAGTATATTGGACACGAACACTGAAACTTTCTTT. Translation: CASSILDTNTETFF.

This chain connects TRBV7-9 to TRBJ1-3, with D maybe TRBD1 (6 bases). This CDR3 is built from 15 residues. The germline CDR1 and CDR2 sequences are SEHNR and FQNEAQ (reference sequence). Trimming shortened V by 2 bases and J by 5 bases, and 13 bases separated the two germline ends. CDR3 nucleotide sequence: TGTGCCAGCAGCTTATCCGTGACAGGACGAAACACCATATATTTT. This codes for CASSLSVTGRNTIYF.

This clone was observed once. The gene calls are TRBV28 and TRBJ2-1; possible D gene TRBD2, 5 bases. With 2 bases removed from V and 10 bases from J, the gap between germline ends came to 9 bases. The V gene's germline CDR1 is MDHEN and CDR2 SYDVKM. This CDR3 spans 12 amino acids. CDR3 nucleotide sequence: TGTGCCAGCAGTTTAAACGGGATGGAGCAGTTCTTC. Translating it yields CASSLNGMEQFF.

This clone has a single count. The rearrangement joins TRBV3-1 (or the pseudogene TRBV3-2) to TRBJ2-3; the D gene is possibly TRBD2 (6 bases). The germline V gene has CDR1 LGHDT and CDR2 YNNKEL (reference sequence). The V end was cut by 4 bases, the J end by 2 bases, with 13 bases between. The CDR3 consists of 15 residues. In nucleotides, the CDR3 is TGTGCCAGCAGCCGGGACTTACCCTACACAGATACGCAGTATTTT. Its translation: CASSRDLPYTDTQYF.

V and J are TRBV11-2 and TRBJ1-4; 7 bases are shared with TRBD1. The V gene end was trimmed by 5 bases and the J gene end by 0 bases; junction bases not matched to a gene: 6. Germline values: CDR1 SGHAT, CDR2 FQNNGV. The CDR3 loop spans 16 amino acids. CDR3 in DNA: TGTGCCAGCAGCCCGGGACAGATTGCAACTAATGAAAAACTGTTTTTT. This codes for CASSPGQIATNEKLFF.

As to this clone: The identical CDR3 is also encoded by other nucleotide sequences in the sample. This chain connects TRBV18 to TRBJ2-3, with 8 bases lining up with TRBD2. Germline lookup yields CDR1 KGHSH and CDR2 LQKENI. V gave up 6 bases and J gave up 0 bases; unmatched junction bases: 5. The CDR3 spans 15 residues. CDR3 residues: CASSPGGSSTDTQYF. As DNA, the CDR3 is TGTGCCAGCTCTCCGGGAGGGTCGAGCACAGATACGCAGTATTTT.

The chain combines TRBV11-1 with TRBJ2-7, with a tentative D call TRBD1 (6 bases). The CDR3 extends over 14 amino acids. CDR1 is SGHAT and CDR2 is FQDESV in the germline V gene (reference sequence). Trimming shortened V by 3 bases and J by 4 bases, and 13 bases separated the two germline ends. CDR3 in DNA: TGTGCCAGCAGCTTTTTGACAGGTGATTACGAGCAGTACTTC. Protein sequence: CASSFLTGDYEQYF.

The genes are TRBV6-4 and TRBJ2-1; 14 bases align to TRBD2. Trimming took 1 base from V and 9 from J; bases not matched to a gene: 5. In germline, CDR1 is MRHNA, CDR2 SNTAGT. The CDR3 spans 16 residues. CDR3 coding DNA: TGTGCCAGCAGTGACTTGACTAGCGGGAGGGCTAGTGAGCAGTTCTTC. Its protein product is CASSDLTSGRASEQFF.

This clone was observed once. The chain recombines TRBV4-1 with TRBJ1-1; a possible D gene is TRBD1 (5 bases). V gave up 5 bases and J gave up 1 base, with 11 bases separating them. Germline V gives CDR1 MGHRA, CDR2 YSYEKL. The CDR3 covers 14 residues. This CDR3 is CASSKVTANTEAFF. Written as DNA, the CDR3 is TGCGCCAGCAGCAAAGTGACAGCGAACACTGAAGCTTTCTTT.

The V gene is TRBV29-1, the J gene TRBJ1-2; the D is unclear. Germline-derived CDR1 and CDR2 are SQVTM and ANQGSEA. CDR3 length equals 11 residues. V lost 4 bases and J lost 4, with 7 bases in between. DNA of the CDR3: TGCAGCGTTGTGGTCAGCTATGGCTACACCTTC. This sequence encodes CSVVVSYGYTF.

The genes are TRBV2 and TRBJ2-1; the match to TRBD2 covers 9 bases. The CDR3 extends over 14 amino acids. Trimming removed 8 bases from V and 7 bases from J; junction bases left unmatched: 9. Germline values: CDR1 SNHLY, CDR2 FYNNEI. The CDR3 nucleotides read TGTGCCAGCGGCGCGGGAGGGCCGGGAAATGAGCAGTTCTTC. Its translation: CASGAGGPGNEQFF. Based on the CDR3 plus reference TRBV2 and TRBJ2-1, the full variable domain is EPEVTQTPSHQVTQMGQEVILRCVPISNHLYFYWYRQILGQKVEFLVSFYNNEISEKSEIFDDQFSVERPDGSNFTLKIRSTKLEDSAMYFCASGAGGPGNEQFFGPGTRLTVL.

The V gene is TRBV4-2, the J gene TRBJ2-1; TRBD2 agrees at 8 bases. The CDR3 runs to 16 residues. Trimming cost V 1 base and J 0 bases; bases outside gene matches: 2. The germline gives CDR1 LGHNA, CDR2 YNFKEQ. CDR3 in DNA: TGTGCCAGCAGCCAAGGCGGGGGGACCTCCTACAATGAGCAGTTCTTC. Protein: CASSQGGGTSYNEQFF.

J is TRBJ1-1 and V is TRBV6-5; no firm D call. V was clipped by 10 bases and J by 2 bases, with 14 bases between them. This CDR3 has 13 residues. Germline V gives CDR1 MNHEY, CDR2 SVGAGI. This chain's CDR3 is CATRSVSNTEAFF. The CDR3, as DNA: TGTGCCACCCGATCGGTATCCAACACTGAAGCTTTCTTT.

The genes are TRBV19 and TRBJ2-7; 7 bases match TRBD1. Germline CDR1 LNHDA, CDR2 SQIVND (reference sequence). V trimming: 3 bases; J trimming: 3 bases; junction bases outside the gene matches: 2. This CDR3 spans 13 amino acids. The CDR3: CASSIAGGYEQYF. DNA for the CDR3: TGTGCCAGTAGTATCGCAGGGGGCTACGAGCAGTACTTC.

There are a few counts of this clone. The chain is built from TRBV5-4 and TRBJ1-4; 10 positions match TRBD1. J lost 5 bases, V lost 4 bases, and 2 bases had no gene match. This CDR3 comprises 14 residues. In germline, CDR1 is SGHNT, CDR2 YYREEE (reference sequence). The chain's CDR3 is CASSRDRGNEKLFF. The CDR3 nucleotides are TGTGCCAGCAGCCGGGACAGGGGCAATGAAAAACTGTTTTTT.

This rearrangement joins TRBV7-9 to TRBJ2-3; weak D call: TRBD1 (6 bases). V was trimmed by 6 bases and J by 9 bases, leaving 19 bases between them. The CDR3 covers 14 residues. Germline V gives CDR1 SEHNR, CDR2 FQNEAQ (reference sequence). This CDR3 is CASSLPGPRGTQYF. CDR3 bases: TGTGCCAGCAGTTTACCGGGACCAAGGGGGACGCAGTATTTT.

The chain recombines TRBV16 with TRBJ1-6, with D perhaps matching TRBD1 (5 bases). V was clipped by 2 bases and J by 5 bases, with 13 bases between them. The germline CDR1 and CDR2 sequences are KGHSY and FQNENV. The CDR3 contains 16 residues. The CDR3 region is CASSQNLGRNNSPLHF. CDR3 bases: TGTGCCAGCAGCCAAAATCTGGGGCGGAATAATTCACCCCTCCACTTT.

The V call is TRBV14, the J call TRBJ2-3; 11 bases match TRBD2. CDR1 SGHDN and CDR2 FVKESK come from the germline V gene. This CDR3 is 20 amino acids long. The trim removed 4 bases at V and 3 bases at J, leaving 18 bases unmatched. CDR3 amino acids: CASSPPLARLAGMGTDTQYF. The CDR3 nucleotides are TGTGCCAGCAGCCCACCCCTTGCAAGACTAGCGGGAATGGGGACAGATACGCAGTATTTT. Supplemented by reference TRBV14 and TRBJ2-3, the full variable domain reads EAGVTQFPSHSVIEKGQTVTLRCDPISGHDNLYWYRRVMGKEIKFLLHFVKESKQDESGMPNNRFLAERTGGTYSTLKVQPAELEDSGVYFCASSPPLARLAGMGTDTQYFGPGTRLTVL.

This sequence joins TRBV6-4 and TRBJ1-6, with 7 bases fitting TRBD1. The CDR3 has 13 residues. Germline assignment: CDR1 MRHNA and CDR2 SNTAGT. The trim removed 10 bases at V and 7 bases at J, leaving 7 bases unmatched. DNA for the CDR3: TGTGCCACCCAACAGGGGTGGAATTCACCCCTCCACTTT. Translated: CATQQGWNSPLHF.

The chain carries TRBV12-3 or TRBV12-4 and TRBJ2-1; 8 bases fit TRBD1. The CDR3 has 13 amino acids. The ends lost 7 bases at V and 8 bases at J; junction bases unmatched: 7. CDR3 nucleotide sequence: TGTGCCAGCACCCTGACAGGGGTGGATGAGCAGTTCTTC. Translated: CASTLTGVDEQFF.

The rearrangement uses TRBV30 and TRBJ2-1; TRBD2 agrees at 7 bases. Germline V gene lookup returns CDR1 GTSNPN and CDR2 SVGIG (reference sequence). CDR3 size: 17 residues. With V trimmed by 3 bases and J by 0 bases, 11 bases remained unmatched. The CDR3 spells CAWRYPSAGVSYNEQFF. The CDR3 bases are TGTGCCTGGAGGTACCCAAGTGCGGGAGTCTCCTACAATGAGCAGTTCTTC.

The chain carries TRBV10-1 and TRBJ2-7; 8 bases are shared with TRBD2. There are 18 residues in the CDR3. Germline CDR1 is WNHNN and CDR2 is SYGVQD (reference sequence). With 2 bases clipped from V and 0 bases from J, the junction kept 12 bases outside the gene matches. The CDR3: CASSETTVAGKSSYEQYF. As DNA, the CDR3 is TGCGCCAGCAGTGAGACTACTGTAGCGGGGAAAAGCTCCTACGAGCAGTACTTC.

This chain joins TRBV6-5 and TRBJ2-7, with D tentatively TRBD2 (5 bases). Deletions cut 6 bases from V and 0 bases from J, with 15 bases between. CDR1 is MNHEY, CDR2 SVGAGI, per germline. The CDR3 totals 15 residues. CDR3 in amino acids: CASSYSEAASYEQYF. CDR3 nucleotides: TGTGCCAGCAGCTACAGCGAAGCGGCCTCCTACGAGCAGTACTTC.

The CDR3 reads CSVDRRGPVYGYTF. DNA of the CDR3: TGCAGCGTTGATCGGAGGGGGCCTGTCTATGGCTACACCTTC. The chain joins TRBV29-1 to TRBJ1-2, with 7 bases aligning to TRBD1. The CDR3 runs 14 residues. Germline V gene sequence: CDR1 SQVTM, CDR2 ANQGSEA. After removal of 3 bases from V and 4 bases from J, the junction contained 8 bases not matched to a gene.

The V call is TRBV19, the J call TRBJ2-1; D is perhaps TRBD2 (8 bases). CDR3 length: 15 amino acids. Trimming cost V 4 bases and J 7 bases, with 17 bases left between them. Germline V gene data show CDR1 as LNHDA and CDR2 as SQIVND (reference sequence). As DNA, the CDR3 is TGTGCCAGTAGTAGGGACAGCGGGAGATGGAATGAGCAGTTCTTC. Encoded protein: CASSRDSGRWNEQFF.

Notes on this clone: Other nucleotide sequences in the sample specify the same CDR3. The chain carries TRBV5-1 and TRBJ1-1; 11 nucleotides match TRBD1. Germline lookup yields CDR1 SGHRS and CDR2 YFSETQ. This CDR3 contains 14 residues. J gave up 5 bases and V 2 bases, and 2 bases lay outside the gene matches. CDR3 in amino acids: CASSFGTGGTEAFF. The DNA of the CDR3 is TGCGCCAGCAGCTTCGGGACAGGGGGGACTGAAGCTTTCTTT.